These 13 T cell receptor beta chains were all obtained from the same sample, sequenced in a study of graft-versus-host responses after intestinal transplantation. Antigens of these TCRs are unknown. Measured with immunoSEQ multiplex PCR; TCRdb has only the in-frame clones, and not every one. Among tens of thousands of clones listed, roughly nine tenths were seen once. The sequencing here drew on unstimulated CD8+ T cells sorted from spleen or lymph node cells, taken before intestinal transplant. The source is a human donor who received an intestinal transplant.

CDR3 loop: CASSLVGGGDAIYEQYF. The DNA of the CDR3 is TGTGCCAGCAGCTTAGTAGGAGGGGGCGACGCCATTTACGAGCAGTACTTC. This chain joins TRBV13 and TRBJ2-7, with D possibly being TRBD1 (7 bases). This CDR3 spans 17 amino acids. Trimming removed 1 base from V and 4 bases from J, with 20 bases in between. The germline gives CDR1 PRHDT, CDR2 FYEKMQ (reference sequence).

The rearrangement joins TRBV2 to TRBJ1-2; 9 nucleotides match TRBD1. V lost 5 bases, J lost 3 bases, and 10 bases stayed unmatched. The CDR3 has 16 amino acids. Germline CDR1 is SNHLY and CDR2 is FYNNEI. The CDR3 bases are TGTGCCAGCAGTCTCGACAGGGGGGGTTCGGACTATGGCTACACCTTC. It yields the protein CASSLDRGGSDYGYTF.

For the CDR3, the DNA is TGCAGCGTTGCGGGACAGGCTGAGTATGGCTACACCTTC. Translation: CSVAGQAEYGYTF. The V call is TRBV29-1, the J call TRBJ1-2; TRBD1 agrees at 8 bases. Germline values: CDR1 SQVTM, CDR2 ANQGSEA. V dropped 4 bases and J dropped 5; count of bases not matched to a gene: 6. The CDR3 is 13 amino acids.

The chain links TRBV27 to TRBJ2-3; 10 nucleotides match TRBD2. Trimming cost V 3 bases and J 14 bases; bases outside gene matches: 8. This CDR3 has 13 residues. Germline CDR1 is MNHEY and CDR2 is SMNVEV (reference sequence). The CDR3 DNA sequence: TGTGCCAGCAGTTTTGGCGGGACTAGCGCGGCGTATTTT. This gives the protein CASSFGGTSAAYF.

V and J are TRBV2 and TRBJ2-1; the match to TRBD1 covers 10 bases. The length of the CDR3 is 13 residues. Trimming took 6 bases from V and 7 from J; bases not matched to a gene: 3. The germline gives CDR1 SNHLY, CDR2 FYNNEI. CDR3 DNA sequence: TGTGCCAGCAGCGTGGGACAGGGGAATGAGCAGTTCTTC. Amino acids: CASSVGQGNEQFF.

The chain is built from TRBV11-2 and TRBJ2-7, with TRBD1 matching over 9 bases. The DNA matches TRBJ2-5 better at its end, which makes the J call doubtful. Germline V gives CDR1 SGHAT, CDR2 FQNNGV. This CDR3 is built from 17 residues. The DNA for the CDR3 is TGTGCCAGCAGCTCTACCGGGACAGGGCCGTACCAAGAGACCCAGTACTTC. Residues: CASSSTGTGPYQETQYF.

This clone was seen just once. The chain is built from TRBV5-4 and TRBJ2-5; 12 positions agree with TRBD2. CDR1 is SGHNT and CDR2 is YYREEE in the germline V gene (reference sequence). The CDR3 is 16 residues long. J gave up 5 bases and V 0 bases, and 5 bases lay outside the gene matches. CDR3 nucleotides: TGTGCCAGCAGCTTGGACGCTAGCGGGAGGGGTGAGACCCAGTACTTC. This codes for CASSLDASGRGETQYF.

The rearrangement uses TRBV30 and TRBJ1-2; D perhaps matches TRBD1 (5 bases). Trimming cost V 4 bases and J 6 bases, with 18 bases left between them. The CDR3 contains 14 residues. Germline V CDR1 and CDR2: GTSNPN, SVGIG (reference sequence). For the CDR3, the DNA is TGTGCCTGGACACCCCCGGGACTTTTGGATGGCTACACCTTC. This gives the protein CAWTPPGLLDGYTF.

The chain uses TRBV7-9 and TRBJ1-6; 7 bases line up with TRBD1. This CDR3 comprises 17 residues. Trimming removed 5 bases from V and 8 bases from J; junction bases left unmatched: 15. Germline lookup yields CDR1 SEHNR and CDR2 FQNEAQ (reference sequence). The CDR3 DNA sequence: TGTGCCAGCAGCGCCAAACACCGGGACAGAGGTGATTCACCCCTCCACTTT. Amino acid sequence: CASSAKHRDRGDSPLHF.

V gene TRBV6-5 combines with J gene TRBJ2-3, with 9 bases aligning to TRBD2. Trimming took 4 bases from V and 14 from J; bases not matched to a gene: 7. CDR1 and CDR2 (germline): MNHEY, SVGAGI. The CDR3 is 12 residues long. CDR3 sequence reads: CASSSLAGDPYF. The DNA for the CDR3 is TGTGCCAGCAGTTCACTAGCGGGTGACCCGTATTTT.

CDR3 sequence: CASSFSVNTGELFF. CDR3 in DNA: TGTGCCAGCAGCTTTAGCGTGAACACCGGGGAGCTGTTTTTT. This sequence joins TRBV5-6 and TRBJ2-2; D is possibly TRBD2 (5 bases). CDR1 SGHDT and CDR2 YYEEEE come from the germline V gene. Deletions cut 2 bases from V and 1 base from J, with 6 bases between. The CDR3 sequence is 14 residues long.

V gene TRBV7-9 combines with J gene TRBJ1-3, with D tentatively TRBD1 (6 bases). Germline V lookup: CDR1 SEHNR, CDR2 FQNEAQ (reference sequence). This CDR3 has 15 amino acids. Trimming removed 2 bases from V and 1 base from J, with 9 bases in between. This chain's CDR3 is CASSLSQGSGNTIYF. The DNA for the CDR3 is TGTGCCAGCAGCTTATCTCAGGGGTCTGGAAACACCATATATTTT.

V usage is TRBV9 and J usage is TRBJ2-5; weak D call: TRBD1 (6 bases). CDR1 is SGDLS, CDR2 YYNGEE, per germline. The CDR3 has 13 residues. The V and J ends lost 3 bases and 5 bases respectively, with 11 bases between them. This CDR3 reads CASSGGRGETQYF. CDR3 nucleotides: TGTGCCAGCAGCGGGGGGCGTGGGGAGACCCAGTACTTC. The full variable domain, its missing parts supplied by reference TRBV9 and TRBJ2-5, is DSGVTQTPKHLITATGQRVTLRCSPRSGDLSVYWYQQSLDQGLQFLIQYYNGEERAKGNILERFSAQQFPDLHSELNLSSLELGDSALYFCASSGGRGETQYFGPGTRLLVL.